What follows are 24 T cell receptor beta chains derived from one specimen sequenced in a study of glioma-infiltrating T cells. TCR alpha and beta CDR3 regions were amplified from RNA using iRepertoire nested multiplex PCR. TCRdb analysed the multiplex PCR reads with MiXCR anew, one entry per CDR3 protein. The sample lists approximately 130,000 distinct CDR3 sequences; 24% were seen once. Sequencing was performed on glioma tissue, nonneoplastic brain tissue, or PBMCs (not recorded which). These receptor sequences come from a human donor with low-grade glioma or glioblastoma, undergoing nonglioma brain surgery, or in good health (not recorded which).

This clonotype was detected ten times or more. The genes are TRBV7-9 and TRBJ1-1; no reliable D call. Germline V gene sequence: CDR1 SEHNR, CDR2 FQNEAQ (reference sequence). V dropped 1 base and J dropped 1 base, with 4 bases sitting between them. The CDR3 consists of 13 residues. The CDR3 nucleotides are TGTGCCAGCAGCTTAGTTCGGAACACTGAAGCTTTCTTT. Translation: CASSLVRNTEAFF.

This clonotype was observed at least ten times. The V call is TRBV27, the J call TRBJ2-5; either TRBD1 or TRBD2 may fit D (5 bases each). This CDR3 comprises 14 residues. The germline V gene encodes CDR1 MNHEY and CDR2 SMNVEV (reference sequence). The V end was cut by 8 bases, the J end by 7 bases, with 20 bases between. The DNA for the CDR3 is TGTGCCAGCTCGTTTCGGGACCGCCCGGGGACCCAGTACTTC. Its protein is CASSFRDRPGTQYF.

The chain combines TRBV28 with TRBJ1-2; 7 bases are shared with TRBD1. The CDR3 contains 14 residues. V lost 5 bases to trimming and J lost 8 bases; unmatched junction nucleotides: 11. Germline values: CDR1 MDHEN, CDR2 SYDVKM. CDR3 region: CASSPGQATSGYTF. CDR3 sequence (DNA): TGTGCCAGCAGTCCTGGACAGGCTACCTCGGGCTACACCTTC.

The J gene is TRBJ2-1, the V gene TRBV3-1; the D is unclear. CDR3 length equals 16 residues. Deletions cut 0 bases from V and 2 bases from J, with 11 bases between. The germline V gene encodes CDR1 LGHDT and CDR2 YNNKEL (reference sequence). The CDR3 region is CASSQDDQVTYNEQFF. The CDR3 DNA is TGTGCCAGCAGCCAAGATGATCAGGTGACCTACAATGAGCAGTTCTTC.

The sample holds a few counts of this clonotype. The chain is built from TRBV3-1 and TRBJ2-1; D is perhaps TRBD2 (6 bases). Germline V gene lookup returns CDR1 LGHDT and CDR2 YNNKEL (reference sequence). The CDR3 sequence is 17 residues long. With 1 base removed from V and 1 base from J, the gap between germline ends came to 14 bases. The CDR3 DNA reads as TGTGCCAGCAGCCAAGCCTCGTGGGGGGTTTCCTACAATGAGCAGTTCTTC. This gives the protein CASSQASWGVSYNEQFF.

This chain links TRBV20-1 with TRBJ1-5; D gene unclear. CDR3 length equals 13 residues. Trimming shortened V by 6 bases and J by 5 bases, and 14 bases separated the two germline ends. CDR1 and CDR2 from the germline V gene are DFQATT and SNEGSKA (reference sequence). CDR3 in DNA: TGCAGTGCCCTCCCCGGGAGAGATCAGCCCCAGCATTTT. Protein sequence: CSALPGRDQPQHF.

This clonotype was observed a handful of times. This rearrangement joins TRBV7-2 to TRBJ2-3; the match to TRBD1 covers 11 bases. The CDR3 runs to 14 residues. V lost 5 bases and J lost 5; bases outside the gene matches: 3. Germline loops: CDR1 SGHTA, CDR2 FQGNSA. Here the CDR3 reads CASSQGTGGDTQYF. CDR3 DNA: TGTGCCAGCAGCCAAGGGACAGGGGGAGATACGCAGTATTTT.

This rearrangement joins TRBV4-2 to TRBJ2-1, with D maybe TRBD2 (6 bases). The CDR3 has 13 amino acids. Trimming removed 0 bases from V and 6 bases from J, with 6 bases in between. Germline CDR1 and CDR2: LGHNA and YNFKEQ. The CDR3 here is CASSQDSGNEQFF. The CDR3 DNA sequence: TGTGCCAGCAGCCAAGATAGCGGCAATGAGCAGTTCTTC.

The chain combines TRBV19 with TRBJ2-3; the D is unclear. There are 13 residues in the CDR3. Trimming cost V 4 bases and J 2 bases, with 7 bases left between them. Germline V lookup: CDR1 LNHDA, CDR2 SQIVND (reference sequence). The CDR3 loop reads CASSTRDTDTQYF. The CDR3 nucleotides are TGTGCCAGTAGTACCAGAGACACAGATACGCAGTATTTT.

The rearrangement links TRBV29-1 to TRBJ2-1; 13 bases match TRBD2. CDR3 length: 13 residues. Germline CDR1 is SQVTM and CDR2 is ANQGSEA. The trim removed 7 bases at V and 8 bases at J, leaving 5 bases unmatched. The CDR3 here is CSGTSGGADEQFF. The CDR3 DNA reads TGCAGCGGTACTAGCGGGGGGGCCGATGAGCAGTTCTTC.

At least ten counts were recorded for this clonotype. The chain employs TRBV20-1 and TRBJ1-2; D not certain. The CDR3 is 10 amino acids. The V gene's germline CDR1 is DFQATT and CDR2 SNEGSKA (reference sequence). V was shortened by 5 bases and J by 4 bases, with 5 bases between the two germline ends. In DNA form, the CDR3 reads TGCAGTGCTCACGGCTATGGCTACACCTTC. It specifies CSAHGYGYTF.

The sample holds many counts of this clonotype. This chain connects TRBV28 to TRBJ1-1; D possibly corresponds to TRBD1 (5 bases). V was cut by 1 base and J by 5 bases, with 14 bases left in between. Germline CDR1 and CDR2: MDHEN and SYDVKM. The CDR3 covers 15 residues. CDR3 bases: TGTGCCAGCAGTTTATCGGGGTTGGCAGGGACTGAAGCTTTCTTT. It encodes CASSLSGLAGTEAFF. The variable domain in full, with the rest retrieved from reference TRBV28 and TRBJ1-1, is DVKVTQSSRYLVKRTGEKVFLECVQDMDHENMFWYRQDPGLGLRLIYFSYDVKMKEKGDIPEGYSVSREKKERFSLILESASTNQTSMYLCASSLSGLAGTEAFFGQGTRLTVV.

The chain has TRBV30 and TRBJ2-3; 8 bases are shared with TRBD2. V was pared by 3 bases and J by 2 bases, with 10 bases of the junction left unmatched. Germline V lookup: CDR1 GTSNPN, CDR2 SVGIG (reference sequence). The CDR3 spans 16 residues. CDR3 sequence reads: CAWSRFTSGPTDTQYF. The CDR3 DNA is TGTGCCTGGAGCCGATTTACTAGCGGCCCCACAGATACGCAGTATTTT.

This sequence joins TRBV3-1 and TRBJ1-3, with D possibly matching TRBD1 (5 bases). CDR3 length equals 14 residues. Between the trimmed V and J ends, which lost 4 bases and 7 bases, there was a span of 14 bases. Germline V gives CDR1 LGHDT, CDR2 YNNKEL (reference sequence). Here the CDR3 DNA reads TGTGCCAGCAGCCGTCCTCGGGGGGGTAACACCATATATTTT. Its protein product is CASSRPRGGNTIYF.

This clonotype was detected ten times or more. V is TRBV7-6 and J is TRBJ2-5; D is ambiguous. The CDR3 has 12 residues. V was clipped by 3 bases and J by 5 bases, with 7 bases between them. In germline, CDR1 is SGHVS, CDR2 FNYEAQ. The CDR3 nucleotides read TGTGCCAGCAGCTTTGCACCGGAGACCCAGTACTTC. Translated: CASSFAPETQYF.

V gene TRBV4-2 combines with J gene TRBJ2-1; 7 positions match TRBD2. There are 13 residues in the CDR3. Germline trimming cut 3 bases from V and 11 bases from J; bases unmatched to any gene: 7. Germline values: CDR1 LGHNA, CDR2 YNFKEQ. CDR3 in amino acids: CASSHPSGDKQFF. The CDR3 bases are TGTGCCAGCAGCCATCCAAGCGGGGATAAGCAGTTCTTC.

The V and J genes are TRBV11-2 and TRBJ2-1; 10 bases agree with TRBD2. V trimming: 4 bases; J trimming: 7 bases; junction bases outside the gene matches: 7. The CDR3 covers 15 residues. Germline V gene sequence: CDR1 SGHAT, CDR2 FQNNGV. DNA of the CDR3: TGTGCCAGCAGCTCCATAGCGGGGGGAGTAAATGAGCAGTTCTTC. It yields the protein CASSSIAGGVNEQFF.

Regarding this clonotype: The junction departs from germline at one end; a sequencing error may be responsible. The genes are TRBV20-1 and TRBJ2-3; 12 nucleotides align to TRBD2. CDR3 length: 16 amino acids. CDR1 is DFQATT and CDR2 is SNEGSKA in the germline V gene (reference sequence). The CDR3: CSAMALAGGRGDAQYF. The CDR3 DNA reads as TGCAGTGCTATGGCGCTAGCGGGGGGGCGGGGAGATGCGCAGTATTTT.

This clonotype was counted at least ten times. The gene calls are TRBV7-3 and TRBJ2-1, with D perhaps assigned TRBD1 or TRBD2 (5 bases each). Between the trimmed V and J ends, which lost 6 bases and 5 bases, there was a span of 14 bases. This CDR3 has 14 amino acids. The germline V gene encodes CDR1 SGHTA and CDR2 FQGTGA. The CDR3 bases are TGTGCCAGCAGAACGGGACCAACAGACAATGAGCAGTTCTTC. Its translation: CASRTGPTDNEQFF.

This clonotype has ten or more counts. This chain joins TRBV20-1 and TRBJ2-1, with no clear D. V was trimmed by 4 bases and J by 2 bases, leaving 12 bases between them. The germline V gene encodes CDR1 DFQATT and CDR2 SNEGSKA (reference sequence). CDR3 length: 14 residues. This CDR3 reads CSANPQYPYNEQFF. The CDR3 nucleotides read TGCAGTGCTAACCCGCAATACCCCTACAATGAGCAGTTCTTC.

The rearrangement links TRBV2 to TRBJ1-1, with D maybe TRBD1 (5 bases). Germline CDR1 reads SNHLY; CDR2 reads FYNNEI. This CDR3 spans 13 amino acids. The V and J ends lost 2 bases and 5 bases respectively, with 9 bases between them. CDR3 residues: CASSEREGTEAFF. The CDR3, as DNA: TGTGCCAGCAGTGAAAGGGAGGGGACTGAAGCTTTCTTT.

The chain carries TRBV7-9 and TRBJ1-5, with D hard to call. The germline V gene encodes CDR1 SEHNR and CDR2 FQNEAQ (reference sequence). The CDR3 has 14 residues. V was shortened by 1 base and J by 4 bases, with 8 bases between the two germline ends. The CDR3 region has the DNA TGTGCCAGCAGCTTAGGTTACCGAAATCAGCCCCAGCATTTT. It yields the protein CASSLGYRNQPQHF.

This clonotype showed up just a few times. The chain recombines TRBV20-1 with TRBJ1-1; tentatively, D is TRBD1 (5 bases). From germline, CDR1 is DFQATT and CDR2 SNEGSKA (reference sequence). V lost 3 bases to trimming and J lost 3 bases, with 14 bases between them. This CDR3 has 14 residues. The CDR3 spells CSARGGLAYTEAFF. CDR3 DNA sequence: TGCAGTGCTAGGGGGGGGTTAGCTTACACTGAAGCTTTCTTT.

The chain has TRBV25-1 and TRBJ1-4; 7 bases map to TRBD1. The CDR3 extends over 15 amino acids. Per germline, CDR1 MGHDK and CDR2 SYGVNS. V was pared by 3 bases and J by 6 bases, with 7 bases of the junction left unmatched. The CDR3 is CASSDPGTVHEKLFF. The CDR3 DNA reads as TGTGCCAGCAGTGACCCCGGGACAGTGCATGAAAAACTGTTTTTT.